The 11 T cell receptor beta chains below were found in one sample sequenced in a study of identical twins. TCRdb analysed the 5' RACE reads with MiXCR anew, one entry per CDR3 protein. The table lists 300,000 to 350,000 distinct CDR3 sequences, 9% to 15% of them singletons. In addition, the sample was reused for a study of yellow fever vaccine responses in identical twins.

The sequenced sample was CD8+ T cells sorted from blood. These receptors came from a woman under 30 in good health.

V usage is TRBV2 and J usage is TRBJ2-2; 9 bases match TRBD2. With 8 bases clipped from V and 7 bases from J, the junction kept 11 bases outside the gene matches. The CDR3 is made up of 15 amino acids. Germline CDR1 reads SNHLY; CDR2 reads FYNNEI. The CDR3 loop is CASPGSSGNDGELFF. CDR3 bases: TGTGCCAGCCCAGGGTCTAGCGGGAACGACGGGGAGCTGTTTTTT.

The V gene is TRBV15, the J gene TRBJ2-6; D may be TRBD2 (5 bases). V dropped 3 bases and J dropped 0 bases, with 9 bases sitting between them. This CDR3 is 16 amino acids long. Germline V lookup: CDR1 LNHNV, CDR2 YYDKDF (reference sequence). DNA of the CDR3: TGTGCCACCAGCAGGACGGGGAACTCTGGGGCCAACGTCCTGACTTTC. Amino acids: CATSRTGNSGANVLTF. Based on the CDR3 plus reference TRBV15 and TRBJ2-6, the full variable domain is DAMVIQNPRYQVTQFGKPVTLSCSQTLNHNVMYWYQQKSSQAPKLLFHYYDKDFNNEADTPDNFQSRRPNTSFCFLDIRSPGLGDTAMYLCATSRTGNSGANVLTFGAGSRLTVL.

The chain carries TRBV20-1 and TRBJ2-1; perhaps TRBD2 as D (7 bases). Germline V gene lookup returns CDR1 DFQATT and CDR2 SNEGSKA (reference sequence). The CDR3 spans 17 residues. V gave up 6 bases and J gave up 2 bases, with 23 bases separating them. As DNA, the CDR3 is TGCAGTGCCCAAACAGGGAAACTAGCGAGCCCCTACAATGAGCAGTTCTTC. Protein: CSAQTGKLASPYNEQFF.

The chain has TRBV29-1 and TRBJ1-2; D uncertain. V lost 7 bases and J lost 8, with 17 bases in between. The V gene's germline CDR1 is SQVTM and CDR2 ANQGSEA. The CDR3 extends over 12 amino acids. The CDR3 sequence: CSAADGLVGYTF. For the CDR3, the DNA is TGCAGCGCCGCGGACGGACTAGTGGGCTACACCTTC. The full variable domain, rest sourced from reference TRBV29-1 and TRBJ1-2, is SAVISQKPSRDICQRGTSLTIQCQVDSQVTMMFWYRQQPGQSLTLIATANQGSEATYESGFVIDKFPISRPNLTFSTLTVSNMSPEDSSIYLCSAADGLVGYTFGSGTRLTVV.

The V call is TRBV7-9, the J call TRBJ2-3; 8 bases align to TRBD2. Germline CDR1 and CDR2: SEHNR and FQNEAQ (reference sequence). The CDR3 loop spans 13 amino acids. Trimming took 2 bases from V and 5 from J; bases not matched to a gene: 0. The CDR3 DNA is TGTGCCAGCAGCTTACTAGCGGGAGATACGCAGTATTTT. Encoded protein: CASSLLAGDTQYF.

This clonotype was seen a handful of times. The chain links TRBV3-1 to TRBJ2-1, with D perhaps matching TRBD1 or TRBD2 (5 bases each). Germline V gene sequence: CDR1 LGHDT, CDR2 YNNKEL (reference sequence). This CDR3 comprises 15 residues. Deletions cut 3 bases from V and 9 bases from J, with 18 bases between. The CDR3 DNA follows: TGTGCCAGCAGCCAGGGGACGGGTACGCCTAGTGAGCAGTTCTTC. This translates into CASSQGTGTPSEQFF.

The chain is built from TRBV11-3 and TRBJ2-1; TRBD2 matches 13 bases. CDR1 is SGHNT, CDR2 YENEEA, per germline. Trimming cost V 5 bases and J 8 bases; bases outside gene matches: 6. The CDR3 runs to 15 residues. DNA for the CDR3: TGTGCCAGCAGCCCCCCGGGACTAGCGGGACATGAGCAGTTCTTC. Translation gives CASSPPGLAGHEQFF.

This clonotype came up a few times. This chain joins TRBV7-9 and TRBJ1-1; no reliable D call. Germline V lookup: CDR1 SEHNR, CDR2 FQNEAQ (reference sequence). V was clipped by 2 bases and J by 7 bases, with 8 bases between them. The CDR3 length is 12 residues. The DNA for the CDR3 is TGTGCCAGCAGCTTATGGTGGGATGAAGCTTTCTTT. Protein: CASSLWWDEAFF.

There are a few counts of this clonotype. The CDR3 sequence: CASSSGSSGANVLTF. Here the CDR3 DNA reads TGTGCCAGCAGCTCAGGTAGCTCTGGGGCCAACGTCCTGACTTTC. This chain links TRBV5-6 with TRBJ2-6; D gene unclear. The CDR3 totals 15 residues. V was cut by 3 bases and J by 0 bases, with 7 bases left in between. In germline, CDR1 is SGHDT, CDR2 YYEEEE.

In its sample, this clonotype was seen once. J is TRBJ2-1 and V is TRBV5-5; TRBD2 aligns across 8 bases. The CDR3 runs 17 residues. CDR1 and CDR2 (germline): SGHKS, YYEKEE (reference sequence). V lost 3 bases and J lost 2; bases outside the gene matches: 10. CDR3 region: CASSYPQIAGPYNEQFF. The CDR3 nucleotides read TGTGCCAGCAGCTACCCCCAAATAGCGGGGCCCTACAATGAGCAGTTCTTC.

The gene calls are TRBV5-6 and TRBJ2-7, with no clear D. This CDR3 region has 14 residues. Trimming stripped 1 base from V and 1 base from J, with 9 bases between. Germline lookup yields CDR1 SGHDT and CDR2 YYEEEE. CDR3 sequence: CASSLSLVSYEQYF. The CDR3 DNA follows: TGTGCCAGCAGCTTGTCCCTAGTGTCCTACGAGCAGTACTTC.